This T cell receptor beta chain stems from a study of early T cells in non-severe SARS-CoV-2 infection. About the research overall: Sequencing of bulk RNA from unsorted whole blood was done, without chain pairing.

Study-wide results and limits: VDJdb matches were skewed toward anti-spike CD8 T cell responses.

Individual cDNA molecules each received unique molecular identifiers attached to them. TCRdb ran MiXCR on the 5' RACE reads and lists one entry per CDR3 protein. The sample holds 95,000 to 150,000 distinct CDR3 sequences, 15% seen once. There are a few counts of this clonotype. Its antigen is not identified. The CDR3 contains 16 residues. V dropped 6 bases and J dropped 2; count of bases not matched to a gene: 7. Germline V gives CDR1 SNHLY, CDR2 FYNNEI. The TCR originated in an adult who was a healthcare worker with PCR-confirmed SARS-CoV-2 infection or an uninfected control (not recorded which). The chain has TRBV2 and TRBJ2-1, with 10 nucleotides matching TRBD2. Sequencing was done on a sample of whole blood. The CDR3 loop is CASRPLAGGAYNEQFF. DNA of the CDR3: TGTGCCAGCAGACCTTTAGCGGGGGGCGCCTACAATGAGCAGTTCTTC.